This T cell receptor (beta chain) was retrieved from a study of OX40 agonist ivuxolimab in advanced cancers. Regarding the research as a whole: Ivuxolimab was a fully human IgG2 agonistic monoclonal antibody targeting the costimulatory receptor OX40 (CD134). The paper reports the monotherapy dose-escalation portion (N of about 50 patients) of the phase I ivuxolimab trial. Patients were allowed to have had prior anti-PD-1, anti-PD-L1 or anti-CTLA-4 therapy, and about 40% of the dose-escalation patients had been treated with checkpoint inhibitors. A male proportion of roughly 85% and a mean age of around 60 years, ranging from roughly 23 to 80, were recorded for the dose-escalation cohort. The point of sequencing TCRbeta in the periphery was to test whether ivuxolimab changed TCR sequence diversity and drove clonal T-cell expansion. Intravenous ivuxolimab was administered to patients every 2 weeks at six dose levels: 0.01, 0.1, 0.3, 1.5, 3 and 10 mg/kg. Among the roughly 50 dose-escalation patients, about 20 had hepatocellular carcinoma, 15 melanoma, 9 renal cell carcinoma and 9 head and neck cancer. Partial responses occurred in three dose-escalation patients, of whom one had hepatocellular carcinoma and two had cutaneous melanoma. On the study overall, not on this receptor specifically: Low levels of normalized T-cell clonal expansion were also seen in some patients who did not respond. After ivuxolimab, expanded clones were on average more numerous among CD8+ T cells than among CD4+ T cells. In the 0.1-3.0 mg/kg groups, partial responders had among the lowest normalized peripheral clonal expansion, particularly in CD8+ T cells. Which antigens the clonally expanded peripheral T cells were specific for was not determined. Clonal expansion of both CD4+ and CD8+ blood T cells was observed from baseline to week 6 at doses 0.1 to 3.0 mg/kg.

For sequencing of the TCRbeta CDR3 region, genomic DNA was extracted from the sorted cells. The immunoSEQ Assay was used for sequencing of TCRbeta CDR3 regions. TCRdb retrieved this table from immuneACCESS and kept in-frame rearrangements only. Not all clones are present; in checked studies, unresolved V genes account for under half, and no reason is known for the remainder. Here the sample has roughly 11,000 clones; around 80% occur a single time. Roughly 15% of the sample is taken by the ten largest. V and J lose 5 bases and 4 bases, and a span of 15 bases separates them. In the germline V gene, CDR1 corresponds to MNHEY and CDR2 to SVGAGI. Reading from cysteine to phenylalanine, the CDR3 counts 14 amino acids. The sequence is cut down to CDR3 DNA, 42 bases in frame from base 1. The trial excluded patients who had a history of autoimmune disease or who were on systemic immunosuppression. Peripheral blood for TCR sequencing was drawn from every dose cohort at baseline, at cycle 4 day 1 and at cycle 7 day 1. The samples were taken from a phase I, first-in-human, multicenter, open-label dose-escalation trial of ivuxolimab. Adults with locally advanced or metastatic melanoma, renal cell carcinoma, hepatocellular carcinoma or head and neck squamous cell carcinoma were enrolled in the trial. Before TCR sequencing, CD4+ T cells and CD8+ T cells were sorted from peripheral blood as separate populations.

As concerns this clone: The specificity of this receptor is unknown. Per-nucleotide qualities are absent, and no much larger clonotype sits a single base away.

The receptor was isolated from an adult with an advanced solid tumor such as melanoma, head and neck, liver or kidney cancer. This chain is built from TRBV6-5 and TRBJ2-7; the D gene cannot be resolved beyond TRBD1 or TRBD2, each matching 6 bases. The sequenced sample was CD4+ or CD8+ T cells sorted from blood, obtained in a trial of the OX40 agonist ivuxolimab. The CDR3: CASSEEGGWYEQYF. The nucleotides are TGTGCCAGCAGTGAAGAGGGGGGCTGGTACGAGCAGTACTTC.